The next 15 T cell receptor beta chains were all read from a single sample in a study of CD8 T cells in Susac syndrome (dated 2019 in TCRdb). Library preparation was by the immunoSEQ multiplex PCR assay. RNA was extracted with the RNeasy kit and about 0.5 to 1 ug was reverse transcribed using random hexamers. TCRdb ran its own pipeline on the public reads, namely fastp trimming at Q25 and MiXCR clone calling, and kept in-frame beta chains. A single entry per CDR3 protein holds the most common genes and DNA from its merged rows. The sample table contains hundreds of thousands of distinct CDR3 sequences; only one count was recorded for roughly nine tenths of them. About 0.12% of the sample lies in the top ten. The sample was CD8+ T cells from PBMCs. Source of these receptors: a human donor with multiple sclerosis.

V usage is TRBV13 and J usage is TRBJ1-2, with D tentatively TRBD1 (6 bases). The CDR3 totals 14 residues. Trimming removed 2 bases at V and 8 bases at J, with 15 bases between. The germline CDR1 and CDR2 sequences are PRHDT and FYEKMQ (reference sequence). This CDR3 reads CASSLRGGPKGYTF. The CDR3 DNA reads as TGTGCCAGCAGCTTAAGGGGGGGGCCTAAAGGCTACACCTTC.

This clonotype has only one observation. The chain uses TRBV6-6 and TRBJ2-1, with D tentatively TRBD1 or TRBD2 (5 bases each). V lost 3 bases and J 9 bases, leaving 9 bases between the germline ends. Germline V gene data show CDR1 as MNHNY and CDR2 as SVGAGI (reference sequence). CDR3 length: 12 amino acids. The CDR3 loop is CASSYTGAEQFF. The CDR3 DNA reads as TGTGCCAGCAGTTATACCGGGGCTGAGCAGTTCTTC.

This chain links TRBV6-2 or TRBV6-3 with TRBJ2-7; 12 nucleotides agree with TRBD2. The V gene's germline CDR1 is MNHEY and CDR2 SVGEGT. J lost 1 base, V lost 2 bases, and 3 bases had no gene match. The CDR3 totals 16 residues. The CDR3 sequence: CASSYGTSGLSYEQYF. The DNA of the CDR3 is TGTGCCAGCAGTTACGGGACTAGCGGGCTATCCTACGAGCAGTACTTC.

The V and J genes are TRBV4-2 and TRBJ2-7, with TRBD2 identical over 10 bases. CDR3 length equals 17 residues. Germline V gene sequence: CDR1 LGHNA, CDR2 YNFKEQ. V shed 2 bases and J 2 bases; nucleotides not matched to a gene: 9. The CDR3 nucleotides read TGTGCCAGCAGCCAACTTAGCGCCGGGACTAGCGCCTACGAGCAGTACTTC. Translation: CASSQLSAGTSAYEQYF.

The gene calls are TRBV7-9 and TRBJ2-1; D ambiguous. The CDR3 totals 11 residues. Germline-derived CDR1 and CDR2 are SEHNR and FQNEAQ (reference sequence). V lost 3 bases and J lost 5, with 2 bases in between. The CDR3 sequence is CASSFHNEQFF. The CDR3 DNA follows: TGTGCCAGCAGCTTTCACAATGAGCAGTTCTTC.

The rearrangement links TRBV10-1 to TRBJ1-2, with D tentatively TRBD1 (5 bases). Trimming took off 6 bases at V and 3 bases at J, with 14 bases between the two ends. CDR3 length equals 14 residues. Looked up from germline, CDR1 is WNHNN and CDR2 is SYGVQD (reference sequence). The CDR3, as DNA: TGCGCCAGCAGGGCCAAGGGGTCTGACTATGGCTACACCTTC. Translated, it gives CASRAKGSDYGYTF.

This clonotype was recorded once. The rearrangement joins TRBV9 to TRBJ2-1, with a possible D match to TRBD2 (6 bases). This CDR3 is 16 amino acids long. Between the trimmed V and J ends, which lost 4 bases and 0 bases, there was a span of 14 bases. Germline V gives CDR1 SGDLS, CDR2 YYNGEE. CDR3 nucleotide sequence: TGTGCCAGCAGCCAGGACCGGGAGAGCTCCTACAATGAGCAGTTCTTC. The encoded protein is CASSQDRESSYNEQFF.

The chain uses TRBV12-3 or TRBV12-4 and TRBJ2-1; 11 nucleotides align to TRBD1. This CDR3 has 16 amino acids. V was pared by 6 bases and J by 5 bases, with 9 bases of the junction left unmatched. Here the CDR3 DNA reads TGTGCCAGCAGACCCCCCGGGACAGGGGGAAACAATGAGCAGTTCTTC. It is translated as CASRPPGTGGNNEQFF.

The rearrangement joins TRBV7-9 to TRBJ2-3; 7 bases are a match to TRBD1. V was clipped by 6 bases and J by 2 bases; unmatched bases: 5. The CDR3 has 14 residues. CDR1 and CDR2 (germline): SEHNR, FQNEAQ (reference sequence). This CDR3 reads CASRLTGFTDTQYF. In nucleotides, the CDR3 is TGTGCCAGCAGGTTGACAGGGTTCACAGATACGCAGTATTTT.

Here the CDR3 DNA reads TGTGCCAGTAGCGAGACATCTACGGGGAACTACGAGCAGTACTTC. Translating gives CASSETSTGNYEQYF. This rearrangement joins TRBV7-9 to TRBJ2-7; D may be TRBD2 (5 bases). CDR3 length equals 15 residues. CDR1 and CDR2 from the germline V gene are SEHNR and FQNEAQ (reference sequence). Trimming removed 9 bases at V and 3 bases at J, with 21 bases between.

The V call is TRBV13, the J call TRBJ2-2; D may be TRBD1 (6 bases). Germline lookup yields CDR1 PRHDT and CDR2 FYEKMQ (reference sequence). This CDR3 comprises 17 residues. Trimming took off 5 bases at V and 1 base at J, with 17 bases between the two ends. The CDR3 spells CASSPGGLVGNTGELFF. Written as DNA, the CDR3 is TGTGCCAGCAGCCCTGGGGGCCTAGTAGGGAACACCGGGGAGCTGTTTTTT.

This rearrangement joins TRBV6-6 to TRBJ2-1; no firm D call. This CDR3 is 13 amino acids long. Deletions cut 5 bases from V and 2 bases from J, with 7 bases between. CDR1 MNHNY and CDR2 SVGAGI come from the germline V gene (reference sequence). CDR3 in DNA: TGTGCCAGCAGTCAGTACACCTACAATGAGCAGTTCTTC. Protein: CASSQYTYNEQFF.

This chain uses TRBV4-2 with TRBJ2-6, with TRBD2 as a possible D gene (6 bases). Germline CDR1 reads LGHNA; CDR2 reads YNFKEQ. The CDR3 runs to 18 residues. Trimming cost V 0 bases and J 0 bases, with 12 bases left between them. DNA of the CDR3: TGTGCCAGCAGCCAAGACCCTAGCGTCCTCTCTGGGGCCAACGTCCTGACTTTC. Amino acids: CASSQDPSVLSGANVLTF.

This rearrangement joins TRBV7-9 to TRBJ2-1; the match to TRBD1 covers 7 bases. This CDR3 has 14 residues. Trimming removed 1 base from V and 16 bases from J; junction bases left unmatched: 13. Looked up from germline, CDR1 is SEHNR and CDR2 is FQNEAQ (reference sequence). The CDR3 DNA is TGTGCCAGCAGCTTAGTCCTTCGAGGGACAGTGGACTTCTTC. It translates to CASSLVLRGTVDFF.

The chain links TRBV6-2 or TRBV6-3 to TRBJ1-5; no firm D call. Germline V gives CDR1 MNHEY, CDR2 SVGEGT. This CDR3 is built from 13 residues. With 6 bases removed from V and 6 bases from J, the gap between germline ends came to 12 bases. CDR3 DNA sequence: TGTGCCAGCAGCCTCGACGGTAGTCAGCCCCAGCATTTT. It is translated as CASSLDGSQPQHF.